One and the same sample provided the 32 T cell receptor beta chains below, sequenced in a study of monozygotic twins with inflammatory bowel disease. TCRdb re-called the 5' RACE reads and gives one entry per CDR3 protein, without DNA. The sample holds around 400,000 distinct CDR3 sequences. Material: blood. The receptor set was obtained from a human donor with ulcerative colitis or Crohn's disease, or a healthy co-twin of an affected twin (not recorded which).

The chain joins TRBV11-2 to TRBJ2-2; TCRdb returns TRBD2, unconfirmable since there is no DNA. The V gene's germline CDR1 is SGHAT and CDR2 FQNNGV. The CDR3 loop spans 16 amino acids. The CDR3 here is CASSFLSSTSGGELFF.

The chain uses TRBV15 and TRBJ1-1. Looked up from germline, CDR1 is LNHNV and CDR2 is YYDKDF (reference sequence). This CDR3 comprises 14 residues. CDR3 protein: CATRRSHQDTEAFF.

The chain recombines TRBV10-2 with TRBJ2-7; with no DNA, the TCRdb D assignment of TRBD1 cannot be verified. CDR3 length: 14 amino acids. The germline gives CDR1 WSHSY, CDR2 SAAADI. CDR3: CASSGGLSSYEQYF.

This sequence joins TRBV7-9 and TRBJ1-1; without DNA, the TCRdb call of TRBD1 cannot be checked. Germline lookup yields CDR1 SEHNR and CDR2 FQNEAQ (reference sequence). This CDR3 spans 13 amino acids. The CDR3 loop is CASSPGAGSEAFF. Full variable domain (rest looked up from reference TRBV7-9 and TRBJ1-1): DTGVSQNPRHKITKRGQNVTFRCDPISEHNRLYWYRQTLGQGPEFLTYFQNEAQLEKSRLLSDRFSAERPKGSFSTLEIQRTEQGDSAMYLCASSPGAGSEAFFGQGTRLTVV.

The CDR3 protein is CSVEGREATEAFF. The chain recombines TRBV29-1 with TRBJ1-1. CDR1 is SQVTM and CDR2 is ANQGSEA in the germline V gene. The CDR3 runs to 13 residues.

This chain joins TRBV5-1 and TRBJ1-1. CDR1 is SGHRS, CDR2 YFSETQ, per germline. The CDR3 is 12 residues long. Here the CDR3 reads CASSSAGTEAFF.

V is TRBV2 and J is TRBJ1-5; TCRdb gives TRBD1 as the D gene, but with no DNA this cannot be confirmed. The CDR3 totals 14 residues. Per the germline V gene, CDR1 is SNHLY and CDR2 is FYNNEI. The CDR3 loop reads CASSSMAREQPQHF.

V is TRBV30 and J is TRBJ1-2. The CDR3 loop spans 14 amino acids. In germline, CDR1 is GTSNPN, CDR2 SVGIG (reference sequence). This CDR3 is CAWRTSSIRYGYTF.

J is TRBJ2-7 and V is TRBV29-1; there is no DNA to check the TCRdb D call of TRBD1. Germline-derived CDR1 and CDR2 are SQVTM and ANQGSEA. This CDR3 has 14 amino acids. The CDR3: CSVEDPDRNYEQYF.

CDR3 protein: CASSSLGQQETQYF. The J gene is TRBJ2-5, the V gene TRBV5-1. The germline V gene encodes CDR1 SGHRS and CDR2 YFSETQ. This CDR3 contains 14 residues.

The chain recombines TRBV7-9 with TRBJ1-2. The CDR3 is made up of 11 amino acids. Germline values: CDR1 SEHNR, CDR2 FQNEAQ (reference sequence). CDR3 residues: CASSAHYGYTF.

The chain uses TRBV6-1 and TRBJ1-2; checking the TCRdb D call of TRBD1 is not possible without DNA. The CDR3 contains 13 residues. Germline CDR1 MNHNS, CDR2 SASEGT. The CDR3 protein is CASSPEGAYGYTF.

This chain links TRBV5-1 with TRBJ1-6; TCRdb picks TRBD1, but there is no DNA to check that call. Germline V gene data show CDR1 as SGHRS and CDR2 as YFSETQ. The CDR3 spans 15 residues. CDR3 loop: CASRRLGTGDSPLHF. The entire variable domain, with the rest obtained from reference TRBV5-1 and TRBJ1-6, is as follows: KAGVTQTPRYLIKTRGQQVTLSCSPISGHRSVSWYQQTPGQGLQFLFEYFSETQRNKGNFPGRFSGRQFSNSRSEMNVSTLELGDSALYLCASRRLGTGDSPLHFGNGTRLTVT.

The rearrangement links TRBV28 to TRBJ2-7; without DNA, the TCRdb call of TRBD2 cannot be checked. Germline CDR1 and CDR2: MDHEN and SYDVKM. CDR3 size: 14 residues. CDR3: CASSSHSGSPEQYF.

V and J are TRBV5-1 and TRBJ1-1. Germline CDR1 reads SGHRS; CDR2 reads YFSETQ. CDR3 length: 13 amino acids. The CDR3 loop reads CASSLDRDIEAFF.

The chain combines TRBV5-1 with TRBJ1-6. The CDR3 loop spans 17 amino acids. The V gene's germline CDR1 is SGHRS and CDR2 YFSETQ. CDR3 region: CASSYREVQGTFSPLHF.

The chain has TRBV4-1 and TRBJ2-7; the D call from TCRdb, TRBD2, cannot be confirmed without DNA. There are 14 residues in the CDR3. Germline V CDR1 and CDR2: MGHRA, YSYEKL. Here the CDR3 reads CASSQAGKSYEQYF.

This chain connects TRBV15 to TRBJ2-5; TCRdb's assignment of TRBD2 cannot be checked, as there is no DNA. The CDR3 consists of 16 residues. The germline gives CDR1 LNHNV, CDR2 YYDKDF (reference sequence). CDR3 in amino acids: CATSRGTSGLQETQYF. Full variable domain (missing parts from reference TRBV15 and TRBJ2-5): DAMVIQNPRYQVTQFGKPVTLSCSQTLNHNVMYWYQQKSSQAPKLLFHYYDKDFNNEADTPDNFQSRRPNTSFCFLDIRSPGLGDTAMYLCATSRGTSGLQETQYFGPGTRLLVL.

This rearrangement joins TRBV7-8 to TRBJ2-3; the D call of TRBD1 rests on TCRdb alone, since no DNA is present to check it. CDR1 is SGHVS and CDR2 is FQNEAQ in the germline V gene. The CDR3 length is 16 residues. CDR3 region: CASSHPEELSTDTQYF.

The chain links TRBV27 to TRBJ2-5; the D call from TCRdb, TRBD1, cannot be confirmed without DNA. CDR3 length equals 14 residues. Germline assignment: CDR1 MNHEY and CDR2 SMNVEV (reference sequence). The CDR3: CASSPTWGGETQYF.

The chain joins TRBV11-2 to TRBJ2-5. Germline V lookup: CDR1 SGHAT, CDR2 FQNNGV. This CDR3 has 15 residues. Here the CDR3 reads CASSFQLVDQETQYF.

The chain couples TRBV4-1 to TRBJ2-3. This CDR3 contains 14 residues. Looked up from germline, CDR1 is MGHRA and CDR2 is YSYEKL. The CDR3 sequence: CASSRAEKQDTQYF.

The genes are TRBV6-5 and TRBJ2-7; there is no DNA to check the TCRdb D call of TRBD2. The CDR3 runs 17 residues. In germline, CDR1 is MNHEY, CDR2 SVGAGI. Here the CDR3 reads CASSYLPSGGRSYEQYF.

The rearrangement uses TRBV7-9 and TRBJ2-3. In germline, CDR1 is SEHNR, CDR2 FQNEAQ (reference sequence). This CDR3 has 13 amino acids. This CDR3 reads CASSLPEGDTQYF. The complete variable domain, with remaining parts taken from reference TRBV7-9 and TRBJ2-3, reads DTGVSQNPRHKITKRGQNVTFRCDPISEHNRLYWYRQTLGQGPEFLTYFQNEAQLEKSRLLSDRFSAERPKGSFSTLEIQRTEQGDSAMYLCASSLPEGDTQYFGPGTRLTVL.

The rearrangement joins TRBV20-1 to TRBJ2-4; TCRdb indicates TRBD1, and absent DNA this call remains unverified. Germline CDR1 DFQATT, CDR2 SNEGSKA (reference sequence). The length of the CDR3 is 14 residues. The CDR3 loop is CSARIGARETVQYF.

Measured by frequency, this clonotype is medium-sized. The V and J genes are TRBV3-1 and TRBJ1-2; TCRdb gives TRBD1 as the D gene, but with no DNA this cannot be confirmed. Germline CDR1 LGHDT, CDR2 YNNKEL (reference sequence). This CDR3 is 13 amino acids long. CDR3 sequence reads: CASSQGQNYGYTF.

The chain employs TRBV20-1 and TRBJ2-1. This CDR3 region has 14 residues. Germline values: CDR1 DFQATT, CDR2 SNEGSKA (reference sequence). CDR3 amino acids: CSAREVGSYNEQFF.

CDR3 residues: CASSLLRASGTPGGEQYF. This rearrangement joins TRBV11-2 to TRBJ2-7; TCRdb outputs TRBD2, but without DNA this stays unchecked. The CDR3 is made up of 18 amino acids. Germline assignment: CDR1 SGHAT and CDR2 FQNNGV.

V is TRBV6-5 and J is TRBJ1-2. Germline values: CDR1 MNHEY, CDR2 SVGAGI. The CDR3 extends over 15 amino acids. The CDR3 spells CASSSPSSRGHGYTF.

The chain is built from TRBV18 and TRBJ2-5. The CDR3 length is 12 residues. The germline gives CDR1 KGHSH, CDR2 LQKENI. The CDR3 spells CASSPPEGSQYF.

J is TRBJ2-3 and V is TRBV24-1; the D call from TCRdb, TRBD2, cannot be confirmed without DNA. Looked up from germline, CDR1 is KGHDR and CDR2 is SFDVKD. This CDR3 is built from 14 residues. The CDR3 region is CATSERGSADTQYF.

The chain employs TRBV9 and TRBJ1-2; TCRdb outputs TRBD1, but without DNA this stays unchecked. The CDR3 sequence is 16 residues long. The V gene's germline CDR1 is SGDLS and CDR2 YYNGEE. The CDR3 protein is CASSVGTPRGNYGYTF.